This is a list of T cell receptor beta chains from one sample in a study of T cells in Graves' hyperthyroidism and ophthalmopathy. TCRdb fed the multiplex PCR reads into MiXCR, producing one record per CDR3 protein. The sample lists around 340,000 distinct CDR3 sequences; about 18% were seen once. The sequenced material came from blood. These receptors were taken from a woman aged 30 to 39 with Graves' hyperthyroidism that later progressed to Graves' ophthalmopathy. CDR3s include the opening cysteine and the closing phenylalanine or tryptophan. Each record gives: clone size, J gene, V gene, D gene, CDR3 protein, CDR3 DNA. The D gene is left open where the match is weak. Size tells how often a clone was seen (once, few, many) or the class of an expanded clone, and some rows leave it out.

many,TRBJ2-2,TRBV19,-,CASSITEQYPTGELFF,TGTGCCAGTAGTATAACGGAACAGTACCCGACCGGGGAGCTGTTTTTT
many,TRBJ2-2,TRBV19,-,CASSPQGIRTGELFF,TGTGCCAGTAGTCCCCAGGGGATCCGCACCGGGGAGCTGTTTTTT
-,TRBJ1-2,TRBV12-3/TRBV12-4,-,CAGSRGVNYGYTF,TGTGCCGGCAGTCGAGGGGTTAACTATGGCTACACCTTC
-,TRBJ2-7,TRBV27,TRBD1,CASSMRQGAYEQYF,TGTGCCAGCAGTATGCGACAGGGAGCCTACGAGCAGTACTTC
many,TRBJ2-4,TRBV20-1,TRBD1,CSARGAPGTVNIQYF,TGCAGTGCTAGAGGGGCCCCGGGGACAGTAAACATTCAGTACTTC
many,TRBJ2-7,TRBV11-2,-,CASSHEVIGIYEQYF,TGTGCCAGCAGCCACGAGGTAATAGGGATCTACGAGCAGTACTTC
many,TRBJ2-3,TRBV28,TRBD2,CASSPRGGGTDTQYF,TGTGCCAGCAGTCCCCGCGGGGGGGGGACAGATACGCAGTATTTT
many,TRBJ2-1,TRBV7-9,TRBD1,CASIPTGNNEQFF,TGTGCCAGCATCCCGACAGGGAACAATGAGCAGTTCTTC
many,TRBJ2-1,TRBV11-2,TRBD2,CATRLAGAGEQFF,TGTGCCACCAGACTAGCGGGGGCTGGTGAGCAGTTCTTC
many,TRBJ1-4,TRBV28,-,CASSLSRVELFF,TGTGCCAGCAGTTTATCAAGGGTTGAACTGTTTTTT
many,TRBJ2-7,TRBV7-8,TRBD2,CASSSSGTTYEQYF,TGTGCCAGCAGCTCTAGCGGGACTACCTACGAGCAGTACTTC
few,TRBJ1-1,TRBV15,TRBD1,CATSSSGGHTEAFF,TGTGCCACCAGCAGTTCAGGGGGGCACACTGAAGCTTTCTTT
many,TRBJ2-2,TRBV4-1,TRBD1,CASSQTTGQGNGELFF,TGCGCCAGCAGCCAGACCACGGGACAGGGTAACGGGGAGCTGTTTTTT
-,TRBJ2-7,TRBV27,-,CASSFIGPYEQYF,TGTGCCAGCAGTTTCATAGGACCCTACGAGCAGTACTTC
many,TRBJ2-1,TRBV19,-,CASSTSGWVHNEQFF,TGTGCCAGTAGTACCTCAGGGTGGGTGCACAATGAGCAGTTCTTC
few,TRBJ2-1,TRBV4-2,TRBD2,CASSHQSLLAGVLASYNEQFF,TGTGCCAGCAGCCATCAAAGTCTACTAGCGGGAGTCCTAGCGTCGTACAATGAGCAGTTCTTC
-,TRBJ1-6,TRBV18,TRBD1,CASSYSSQGQGNSPLHF,TGTGCCAGCTCATACTCAAGTCAAGGACAGGGTAATTCACCCCTCCACTTT